What follows describes a single TCR beta chain. Profiled with immunoSEQ multiplex PCR; TCRdb holds only in-frame clones, not every one. The sample lists 100,000 or so clones, around 84% occurring once. These data are taken from a study of blood T cell repertoires in COVID-19. Overall study context: From T cells, B-cell-depleted T cells, or PBMCs came the material, which was cDNA or gDNA.

Sequencing was carried out using peripheral blood. This sequence originates from a man between 45 and 60 years old with active or convalescent COVID-19.

CDR3 protein: CASSLGSGGTEAFF. The CDR3 DNA reads TGTGCCAGCAGCTTAGGGTCGGGAGGCACTGAAGCTTTCTTT. The V gene is TRBV7-9, the J gene TRBJ1-1; D is unclear. V lost 1 base to trimming and J lost 4 bases, with 10 bases between them. Germline V CDR1 and CDR2: SEHNR, FQNEAQ (reference sequence). There are 14 residues in the CDR3.